This entry lists 10 T cell receptor beta chains sequenced from one sample in a study of T cell changes during pregnancy in multiple sclerosis. Measured with immunoSEQ multiplex PCR; TCRdb has only the in-frame clones, and not every one. This sample has around 37,000 clones, with roughly 89% found just once. The sample here was CD8+ T cells from peripheral blood mononuclear cells, taken in the second trimester of pregnancy. These receptors all stem from a female donor with multiple sclerosis, enrolled in a pregnancy study.

CDR3 loop: CAINPGTGAGELFF. As DNA, the CDR3 is TGTGCCATCAATCCCGGGACAGGGGCCGGGGAGCTGTTTTTT. The V and J genes are TRBV10-3 and TRBJ2-2, with 10 bases aligning to TRBD1. V trimming: 7 bases; J trimming: 6 bases; junction bases outside the gene matches: 5. CDR3 length equals 14 residues. CDR1 and CDR2 from the germline V gene are ENHRY and SYGVKD.

The chain combines TRBV29-1 with TRBJ1-4, with D hard to call. Trimming cost V 3 bases and J 8 bases, with 10 bases left between them. The CDR3 extends over 12 amino acids. CDR1 is SQVTM and CDR2 is ANQGSEA in the germline V gene. The CDR3 is CSVDDGVEKLFF. CDR3 DNA: TGCAGCGTTGATGACGGAGTAGAAAAACTGTTTTTT.

The rearrangement uses TRBV27 and TRBJ1-1; D gene ambiguous. V was clipped by 3 bases and J by 1 base, with 12 bases between them. Germline CDR1 is MNHEY and CDR2 is SMNVEV (reference sequence). The CDR3 is made up of 15 amino acids. The CDR3 region is CASSLSGVPNTEAFF. The CDR3 region has the DNA TGTGCCAGCAGTTTGAGCGGGGTCCCGAACACTGAAGCTTTCTTT.

The rearrangement uses TRBV19 and TRBJ1-1; tentatively, D is TRBD1 (6 bases). Deletions cut 4 bases from V and 7 bases from J, with 13 bases between. Germline CDR1 LNHDA, CDR2 SQIVND (reference sequence). There are 13 residues in the CDR3. The CDR3 coding sequence is TGTGCCAGTAGTAGGACAGCTGAAGTTGAAGCTTTCTTT. Residues: CASSRTAEVEAFF.

The chain is built from TRBV6-5 and TRBJ2-5, with D perhaps TRBD2 (6 bases). The CDR3 extends over 12 amino acids. Germline V CDR1 and CDR2: MNHEY, SVGAGI. V was trimmed by 2 bases and J by 5 bases, leaving 6 bases between them. The CDR3, as DNA: TGTGCCAGCAGTTACGGGGGGGAGACCCAGTACTTC. Translated, it gives CASSYGGETQYF.

This sequence joins TRBV6-5 and TRBJ2-7; D is undetermined. In germline, CDR1 is MNHEY, CDR2 SVGAGI. The CDR3 totals 13 residues. V was cut by 4 bases and J by 4 bases, with 11 bases left in between. The CDR3 DNA sequence: TGTGCCAGCAGTTCCGAGGCAGAATACGAGCAGTACTTC. It specifies CASSSEAEYEQYF.

This chain links TRBV10-3 with TRBJ1-3; D gene unclear. From germline, CDR1 is ENHRY and CDR2 SYGVKD. This CDR3 is 14 amino acids long. V gave up 11 bases and J gave up 0 bases, with 14 bases separating them. CDR3 residues: CAVRGGSSGNTIYF. DNA for the CDR3: TGTGCCGTCCGGGGAGGGAGCTCTGGAAACACCATATATTTT.

This chain uses TRBV6-1 with TRBJ1-5; no firm D call. The CDR3 has 15 residues. Trimming removed 6 bases at V and 1 base at J, with 13 bases between. Germline V gene sequence: CDR1 MNHNS, CDR2 SASEGT. The CDR3 loop reads CASRPQSWSNQPQHF. The CDR3 nucleotides read TGTGCCAGCAGACCACAGAGTTGGAGCAATCAGCCCCAGCATTTT.

The chain combines TRBV7-9 with TRBJ1-1; 9 nucleotides align to TRBD1. This CDR3 is built from 14 residues. With V trimmed by 6 bases and J by 2 bases, 4 bases remained unmatched. Germline V gene sequence: CDR1 SEHNR, CDR2 FQNEAQ (reference sequence). CDR3 DNA: TGTGCCAGCAGTTGGACAGGGGTCAACACTGAAGCTTTCTTT. This codes for CASSWTGVNTEAFF.

The CDR3 loop is CASSLGTGGSTAKETQYF. The CDR3 bases are TGTGCCAGCAGCTTAGGGACAGGGGGTTCCACTGCGAAAGAGACCCAGTACTTC. This chain joins TRBV13 and TRBJ2-5, with TRBD1 matching over 9 bases. The CDR3 is 18 residues long. V lost 0 bases, J lost 3 bases, and 11 bases stayed unmatched. CDR1 and CDR2 (germline): PRHDT, FYEKMQ (reference sequence).